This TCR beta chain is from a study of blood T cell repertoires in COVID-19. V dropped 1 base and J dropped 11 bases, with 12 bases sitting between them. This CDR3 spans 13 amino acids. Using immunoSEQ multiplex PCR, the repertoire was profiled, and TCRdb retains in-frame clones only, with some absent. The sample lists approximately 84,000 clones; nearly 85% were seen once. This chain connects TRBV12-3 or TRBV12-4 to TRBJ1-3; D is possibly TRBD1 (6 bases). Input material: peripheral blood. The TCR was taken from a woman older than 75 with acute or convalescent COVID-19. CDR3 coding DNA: TGTGCCAGCAGTTTAGGCCAAGGGGGACCCATATATTTT. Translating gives CASSLGQGGPIYF.